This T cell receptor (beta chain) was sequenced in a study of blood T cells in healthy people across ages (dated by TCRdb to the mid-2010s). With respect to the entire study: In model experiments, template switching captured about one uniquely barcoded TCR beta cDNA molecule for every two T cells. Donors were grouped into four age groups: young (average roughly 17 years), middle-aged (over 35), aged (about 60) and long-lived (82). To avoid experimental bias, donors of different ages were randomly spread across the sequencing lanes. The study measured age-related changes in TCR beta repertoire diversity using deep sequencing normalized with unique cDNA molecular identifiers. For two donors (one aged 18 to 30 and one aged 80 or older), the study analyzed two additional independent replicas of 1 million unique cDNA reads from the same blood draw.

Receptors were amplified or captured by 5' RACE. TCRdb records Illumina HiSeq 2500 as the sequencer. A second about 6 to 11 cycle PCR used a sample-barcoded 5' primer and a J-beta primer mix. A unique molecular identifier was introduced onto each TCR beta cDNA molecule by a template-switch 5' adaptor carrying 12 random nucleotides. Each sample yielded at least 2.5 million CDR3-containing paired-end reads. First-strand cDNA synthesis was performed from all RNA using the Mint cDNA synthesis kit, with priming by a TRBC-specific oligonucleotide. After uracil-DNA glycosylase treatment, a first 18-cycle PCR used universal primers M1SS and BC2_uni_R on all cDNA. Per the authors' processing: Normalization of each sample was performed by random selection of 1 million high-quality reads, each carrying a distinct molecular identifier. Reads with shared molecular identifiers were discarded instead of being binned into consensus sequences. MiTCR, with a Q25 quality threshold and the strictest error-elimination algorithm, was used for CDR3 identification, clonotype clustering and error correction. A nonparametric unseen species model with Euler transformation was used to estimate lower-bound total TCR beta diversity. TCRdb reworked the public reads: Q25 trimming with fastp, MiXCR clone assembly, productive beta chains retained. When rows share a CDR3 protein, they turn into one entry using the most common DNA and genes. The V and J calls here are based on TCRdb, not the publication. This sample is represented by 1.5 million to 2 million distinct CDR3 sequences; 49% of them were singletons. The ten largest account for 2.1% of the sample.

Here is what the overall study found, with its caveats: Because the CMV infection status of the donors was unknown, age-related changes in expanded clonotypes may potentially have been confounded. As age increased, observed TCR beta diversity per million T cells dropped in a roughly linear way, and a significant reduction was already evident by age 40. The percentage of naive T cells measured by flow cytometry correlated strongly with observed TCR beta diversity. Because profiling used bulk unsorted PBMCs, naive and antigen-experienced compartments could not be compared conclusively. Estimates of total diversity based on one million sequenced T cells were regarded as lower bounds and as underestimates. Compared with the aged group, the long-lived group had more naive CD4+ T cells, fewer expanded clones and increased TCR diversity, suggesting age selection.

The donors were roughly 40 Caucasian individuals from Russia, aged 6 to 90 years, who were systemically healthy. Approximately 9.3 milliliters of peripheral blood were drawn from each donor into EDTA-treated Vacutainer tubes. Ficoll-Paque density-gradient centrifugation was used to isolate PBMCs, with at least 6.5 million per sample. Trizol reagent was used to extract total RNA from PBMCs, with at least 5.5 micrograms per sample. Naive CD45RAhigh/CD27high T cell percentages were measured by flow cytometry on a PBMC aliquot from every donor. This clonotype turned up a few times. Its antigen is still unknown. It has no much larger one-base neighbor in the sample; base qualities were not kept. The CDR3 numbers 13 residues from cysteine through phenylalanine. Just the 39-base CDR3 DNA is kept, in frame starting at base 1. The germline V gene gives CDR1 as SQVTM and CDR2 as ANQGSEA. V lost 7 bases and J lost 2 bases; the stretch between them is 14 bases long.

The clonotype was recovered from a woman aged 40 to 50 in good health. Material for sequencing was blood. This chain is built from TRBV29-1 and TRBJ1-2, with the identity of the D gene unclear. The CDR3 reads CSAPEGFNYGYTF. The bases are TGCAGCGCCCCAGAAGGGTTCAACTATGGCTACACCTTC.